Shown below are 23 T cell receptor beta chains from a single sample sequenced in a study of T-cell reconstitution after alpha-beta-depleted transplantation in children. Library preparation (for TCRbeta) was performed with unique molecular identifiers. Via MiXCR, TCRdb re-called the PCR reads, giving one row per CDR3 protein. There are 440,000 or so distinct CDR3 sequences in the sample; about 40% occur only once, and 27% lies in the top ten. The sample here was PBMCs, taken before TCRalphabeta/CD19-depleted stem cell transplant. The source is a girl aged 2-10 years with aplastic anemia, due to receive a stem cell transplant.

This clonotype was counted a few times. The chain combines TRBV5-1 with TRBJ2-7, with TRBD2 as a possible D gene (5 bases). Trimming shortened V by 2 bases and J by 0 bases, and 18 bases separated the two germline ends. In germline, CDR1 is SGHRS, CDR2 YFSETQ. CDR3 length: 17 amino acids. CDR3 protein: CASSLPTNGVHSYEQYF. CDR3 in DNA: TGCGCCAGCAGCTTACCGACTAACGGGGTTCACTCCTACGAGCAGTACTTC.

Note on this clonotype: A much larger clone is a single base away; this may be a read error. The chain has TRBV29-1 and TRBJ1-3; tentatively, D is TRBD1 (5 bases). Germline assignment: CDR1 SQVTM and CDR2 ANQGSEA. The CDR3 sequence is 14 residues long. This CDR3 reads CSVTRVQSGNTRYF. CDR3 coding DNA: TGCAGCGTGACCAGGGTACAGTCTGGAAACACCAGATATTTT.

The gene calls are TRBV15 and TRBJ2-3; 12 bases align to TRBD2. The CDR3 consists of 17 residues. Unmatched junction bases numbered 9, after V lost 3 bases and J lost 5 bases. Germline V gene data show CDR1 as LNHNV and CDR2 as YYDKDF (reference sequence). DNA of the CDR3: TGTGCCACCAGCAGGGTTCTAGCGGGAGGGCCTTTAGATACGCAGTATTTT. Translating gives CATSRVLAGGPLDTQYF. Combining the CDR3 with reference TRBV15 and TRBJ2-3 gives the whole variable domain DAMVIQNPRYQVTQFGKPVTLSCSQTLNHNVMYWYQQKSSQAPKLLFHYYDKDFNNEADTPDNFQSRRPNTSFCFLDIRSPGLGDTAMYLCATSRVLAGGPLDTQYFGPGTRLTVL.

This clonotype was observed a few times. V gene TRBV7-9 combines with J gene TRBJ2-7, with a weak D call TRBD1 (6 bases). CDR1 and CDR2 (germline): SEHNR, FQNEAQ (reference sequence). V was cut by 6 bases and J by 3 bases, with 12 bases left in between. The CDR3 runs 13 residues. The CDR3 bases are TGTGCCAGCAGGGCCCGGGACAACTACGAGCAGTACTTC. Protein sequence: CASRARDNYEQYF.

The genes are TRBV28 and TRBJ2-5, with no clear D. V lost 3 bases and J 2 bases, leaving 13 bases between the germline ends. Germline loops: CDR1 MDHEN, CDR2 SYDVKM. The CDR3 totals 15 residues. This chain's CDR3 is CASSFPPRWQETQYF. In DNA form, the CDR3 reads TGTGCCAGCAGTTTTCCCCCCAGGTGGCAAGAGACCCAGTACTTC.

The chain links TRBV5-1 to TRBJ2-3, with 14 bases aligning to TRBD2. CDR3 size: 14 residues. The germline gives CDR1 SGHRS, CDR2 YFSETQ. Trimming removed 5 bases from V and 4 bases from J; junction bases left unmatched: 0. This CDR3 is CASRGLAGADTQYF. Written as DNA, the CDR3 is TGCGCCAGCAGGGGACTAGCGGGAGCAGATACGCAGTATTTT.

V gene TRBV4-1 combines with J gene TRBJ2-3; TRBD2 matches 7 bases. This CDR3 is built from 14 residues. V was pared by 1 base and J by 4 bases, with 2 bases of the junction left unmatched. From germline, CDR1 is MGHRA and CDR2 YSYEKL. The CDR3 sequence is CASSQGLAADTQYF. The CDR3 nucleotides are TGCGCCAGCAGCCAAGGACTAGCTGCAGATACGCAGTATTTT.

In its sample, this clonotype was seen once. The V and J genes are TRBV5-1 and TRBJ1-6, with D perhaps matching TRBD1 (6 bases). This CDR3 region has 14 residues. V was trimmed by 0 bases and J by 9 bases, leaving 10 bases between them. From germline, CDR1 is SGHRS and CDR2 YFSETQ. The CDR3 sequence: CASSLGQVGSPLHF. CDR3 coding DNA: TGCGCCAGCAGCTTGGGACAGGTCGGTTCACCCCTCCACTTT. Looking up the rest from reference TRBV5-1 and TRBJ1-6 gives the full variable domain: KAGVTQTPRYLIKTRGQQVTLSCSPISGHRSVSWYQQTPGQGLQFLFEYFSETQRNKGNFPGRFSGRQFSNSRSEMNVSTLELGDSALYLCASSLGQVGSPLHFGNGTRLTVT.

The gene calls are TRBV7-6 and TRBJ2-1, with a weak D call TRBD2 (6 bases). Germline V gene lookup returns CDR1 SGHVS and CDR2 FNYEAQ. The V and J ends lost 3 bases and 1 base respectively, with 10 bases between them. The CDR3 has 15 amino acids. The CDR3 loop reads CASSLIAASYNEQFF. CDR3 DNA: TGTGCCAGCAGCTTGATAGCGGCATCCTACAATGAGCAGTTCTTC.

The J gene is TRBJ2-7, the V gene TRBV27, with D perhaps TRBD1 or TRBD2 (6 bases each). Per the germline V gene, CDR1 is MNHEY and CDR2 is SMNVEV (reference sequence). The CDR3 covers 14 residues. Trimming took 5 bases from V and 3 from J, leaving 14 bases between them. The CDR3 loop is CASSRDRRGYEQYF. The CDR3 coding sequence is TGTGCCAGCAGTCGCGACAGGCGGGGCTACGAGCAGTACTTC.

Here the CDR3 reads CASSPPGLAGGGETQYF. The CDR3 nucleotides are TGTGCCAGCAGCCCCCCGGGACTAGCGGGAGGCGGAGAGACCCAGTACTTC. The V and J genes are TRBV5-8 and TRBJ2-5; 15 bases align to TRBD2. V was clipped by 4 bases and J by 4 bases; unmatched bases: 8. Looked up from germline, CDR1 is SGHTS and CDR2 is YDEGEE. This CDR3 has 17 amino acids.

A word on this clonotype: Its ends do not fully match the called genes, so a read error is possible. Here the CDR3 reads CGVWGHKGNTEAFF. As DNA, the CDR3 is TGCGGCGTTTGGGGGCACAAGGGGAACACTGAAGCGTTCTTT. V and J are TRBV29-1 and TRBJ1-1; TRBD1 might be the D (6 bases). CDR1 and CDR2 from the germline V gene are SQVTM and ANQGSEA. This CDR3 comprises 14 residues.

This clonotype appeared many times. The chain carries TRBV5-1 and TRBJ1-2; the D is unclear. The CDR3 covers 14 residues. CDR1 is SGHRS and CDR2 is YFSETQ in the germline V gene. The V gene lost 0 bases and the J gene lost 0 bases, with 6 bases spanning the gap. For the CDR3, the DNA is TGCGCCAGCAGCTTGGCCCCGACTAACTATGGCTACACCTTC. Protein sequence: CASSLAPTNYGYTF.

This clonotype was found many times. The chain recombines TRBV12-3 or TRBV12-4 with TRBJ2-1, with 9 bases matching TRBD1. V lost 5 bases to trimming and J lost 8 bases; unmatched junction nucleotides: 19. The length of the CDR3 is 18 residues. This CDR3 reads CASSPDRGKIRGTYEQFF. The CDR3 DNA is TGTGCCAGCAGTCCCGACAGGGGGAAGATTCGGGGTACCTATGAGCAGTTCTTC.

CDR3 DNA: TGTGCCAGCAGCTCCCACGACAGGGCGTTGGAGACCCAGTACTTC. This translates into CASSSHDRALETQYF. This chain joins TRBV11-2 and TRBJ2-5; 7 nucleotides line up with TRBD1. The V gene's germline CDR1 is SGHAT and CDR2 FQNNGV. Trimming at V came to 4 bases and at J to 5 bases, leaving 10 bases not matched to a gene. CDR3 size: 15 residues. Complete variable domain (other parts from reference TRBV11-2 and TRBJ2-5): EAGVAQSPRYKIIEKRQSVAFWCNPISGHATLYWYQQILGQGPKLLIQFQNNGVVDDSQLPKDRFSAERLKGVDSTLKIQPAKLEDSAVYLCASSSHDRALETQYFGPGTRLLVL.

This chain connects TRBV27 to TRBJ2-2, with 9 bases aligning to TRBD1. This CDR3 comprises 16 residues. The V and J ends lost 5 bases and 6 bases, in that order; junction bases with no gene match: 10. Germline loops: CDR1 MNHEY, CDR2 SMNVEV (reference sequence). The CDR3 reads CASSTAGTGIPGELFF. The CDR3 coding sequence is TGTGCCAGCAGTACAGCCGGGACAGGGATCCCCGGGGAGCTGTTTTTT.

The chain has TRBV30 and TRBJ2-2; no reliable D call. This CDR3 comprises 11 residues. Germline CDR1 reads GTSNPN; CDR2 reads SVGIG (reference sequence). V shed 4 bases and J shed 6 bases, with 6 bases lying between them. The CDR3 DNA reads TGTGCCTGGATGCTGGCCGGGGAGCTGTTTTTT. This codes for CAWMLAGELFF.

The rearrangement joins TRBV4-1 to TRBJ2-3; TRBD2 aligns across 8 bases. This CDR3 region has 14 residues. Unmatched junction bases numbered 3, after V lost 2 bases and J lost 5 bases. The germline V gene encodes CDR1 MGHRA and CDR2 YSYEKL. For the CDR3, the DNA is TGCGCCAGCAGCCAAACCCTAGCGGGAGATACGCAGTATTTT. This sequence encodes CASSQTLAGDTQYF.

This clonotype was counted only a few times. The chain employs TRBV6-1 and TRBJ2-1; 14 bases fit TRBD2. CDR1 is MNHNS, CDR2 SASEGT, per germline. Trimming removed 6 bases from V and 6 bases from J; junction bases left unmatched: 22. The CDR3 is made up of 21 amino acids. The CDR3 DNA reads as TGTGCCAGCAGGAAGCATACCGGGACTAGCGGGAGCGGCCACCAGCCCAATGAGCAGTTCTTC. This translates into CASRKHTGTSGSGHQPNEQFF.

The genes are TRBV12-3 or TRBV12-4 and TRBJ2-1; the D gene is possibly TRBD2 (6 bases). This CDR3 contains 18 residues. The V end lost 2 bases, the J end lost 0 bases, and 17 bases lay between the germline ends. CDR3 DNA: TGTGCCAGCAGTTTAACCGGGCTAGCGAAAAGCTCCTACAATGAGCAGTTCTTC. Protein sequence: CASSLTGLAKSSYNEQFF.

This clonotype appeared many times. The chain has TRBV5-1 and TRBJ2-2, with 8 bases fitting TRBD1. CDR1 and CDR2 from the germline V gene are SGHRS and YFSETQ. V was pared by 1 base and J by 4 bases, with 12 bases of the junction left unmatched. The CDR3 loop spans 18 amino acids. This CDR3 is CASSLPRGTGTRTGELFF. CDR3 nucleotide sequence: TGCGCCAGCAGCTTGCCAAGGGGGACAGGCACCCGCACCGGGGAGCTGTTTTTT.

V gene TRBV7-9 combines with J gene TRBJ2-6; 11 bases align to TRBD1. Germline CDR1 and CDR2: SEHNR and FQNEAQ (reference sequence). The length of the CDR3 is 16 residues. The V and J ends lost 6 bases and 2 bases, in that order; junction bases with no gene match: 3. CDR3 bases: TGTGCCAGCAGTGGACAGGGGGCTCCTGGGGCCAACGTCCTGACTTTC. Translating gives CASSGQGAPGANVLTF.

In its sample, this clonotype was seen many times. The V gene is TRBV12-3 or TRBV12-4, the J gene TRBJ2-3, with D possibly matching TRBD1 (5 bases). V was cut by 5 bases and J by 4 bases, with 10 bases left in between. This CDR3 is built from 13 residues. The CDR3 protein is CASSVRAPDTQYF. The CDR3, as DNA: TGTGCCAGCAGTGTCAGGGCCCCAGATACGCAGTATTTT.